The rows below give T cell receptor beta chains drawn from one sample of a study of blood T cell repertoires in COVID-19. Data came from immunoSEQ multiplex PCR; TCRdb stores just in-frame clones and leaves some out. The data contain some 180,000 clones, around 85% of them seen just once; the ten biggest clones take up around 6.2%. Sequenced sample: PBMCs or T cells enriched from blood (not recorded which). Receptors originate from a man aged 35 to 55 who had recovered from COVID-19. The CDR3 runs from the conserved cysteine through the conserved F or W. D genes are given only for firm matches. Size values are once, few and many counts, or a class for expanded clones, and some rows have none.

v_call	clone_size	j_call	d_call	cdr3_aa	cdr3_nt
TRBV24-1	NA	TRBJ1-2	NA	CATSDSERTYGYTF	TGTGCCACCAGTGATTCTGAGAGAACCTATGGCTACACCTTC
TRBV6-5	NA	TRBJ1-1	NA	CASSLRGANTEAFF	TGTGCCAGCAGTTTGCGGGGTGCGAACACTGAAGCTTTCTTT
TRBV29-1	NA	TRBJ2-3	TRBD2	CSFRSALTSGGTDTQYF	TGCAGCTTTCGCTCGGCGTTGACTAGCGGTGGCACAGATACGCAGTATTTT
TRBV3-1/TRBV3-2	NA	TRBJ2-7	TRBD1	CASSRDRGGSEQYF	TGTGCCAGCAGTAGGGACAGGGGCGGCAGCGAGCAGTACTTC
TRBV19	NA	TRBJ1-1	NA	CASSMMEGIEAFF	TGTGCCAGTAGTATGATGGAGGGAATTGAAGCTTTCTTT
TRBV19	NA	TRBJ1-5	TRBD1	CASSNTGGLGQPQHF	TGTGCCAGTAGTAATACAGGGGGTTTGGGTCAGCCCCAGCATTTT
TRBV20-1	NA	TRBJ1-4	NA	CSVYRKEKLFF	TGCAGTGTCTACCGAAAAGAAAAACTGTTTTTT
TRBV7-3	NA	TRBJ1-1	TRBD1	CASSLPPGTGTEAFF	TGTGCCAGCAGCCTCCCACCCGGGACAGGCACTGAAGCTTTCTTT
TRBV5-1	NA	TRBJ2-3	NA	CASSLEGPGDTQYF	TGCGCCAGCAGCTTGGAGGGGCCCGGGGATACGCAGTATTTT
TRBV4-1	NA	TRBJ1-4	NA	CASSQDIWQSATNEKLFF	TGCGCCAGCAGCCAAGATATATGGCAGTCTGCAACTAATGAAAAACTGTTTTTT
TRBV29-1	NA	TRBJ2-7	NA	CSVQFAGQTYEQYF	TGCAGCGTTCAGTTTGCGGGGCAGACCTACGAGCAGTACTTC
TRBV4-2	NA	TRBJ1-1	TRBD1	CASSQGPGQGDTEAFF	TGTGCCAGCAGCCAAGGTCCGGGACAGGGGGACACTGAAGCTTTCTTT
TRBV5-1	NA	TRBJ1-5	TRBD1	CASSLEGQGGNQPQHF	TGCGCCAGCAGCTTGGAGGGACAGGGGGGGAATCAGCCCCAGCATTTT
TRBV7-3	NA	TRBJ1-1	NA	CASSFKAGTEAFF	TGTGCCAGCAGCTTTAAAGCGGGAACTGAAGCTTTCTTT
TRBV3-1/TRBV3-2	NA	TRBJ1-2	TRBD1	CASRGQAASGYGYTF	TGTGCCAGCAGGGGACAGGCGGCCTCGGGCTATGGCTACACCTTC
TRBV19	NA	TRBJ2-7	NA	CASSIAQASSYEQYF	TGTGCCAGTAGTATAGCCCAGGCGAGCTCCTACGAGCAGTACTTC
TRBV21-1	NA	TRBJ2-5	NA	CASGRGGYQETQYF	TGTGCCAGCGGGCGGGGAGGGTACCAAGAGACCCAGTACTTC
TRBV3-1/TRBV3-2	few	TRBJ1-1	NA	CASSQGQIAFF	TGTGCCAGCAGCCAAGGACAGATAGCTTTCTTT
TRBV5-8	NA	TRBJ2-7	NA	CASSLGGSSSYEQYF	TGTGCCAGCAGCTTGGGCGGGTCTAGCTCCTACGAGCAGTACTTC
TRBV4-1	NA	TRBJ2-5	NA	CASSQGLIQETQYF	TGCGCCAGCAGCCAAGGTCTTATCCAAGAGACCCAGTACTTC
TRBV27	NA	TRBJ2-1	NA	CASRDTRSSYNEQFF	TGTGCCAGCAGAGACACTCGTAGCTCCTACAATGAGCAGTTCTTC
TRBV12-3/TRBV12-4	NA	TRBJ2-2	TRBD2	CATGGDTGELFF	TGTGCGACGGGAGGGGACACCGGGGAGCTGTTTTTT
TRBV7-5	NA	TRBJ1-1	NA	CARSLLEGAHMNTEAFF	TGTGCCAGAAGCTTATTGGAGGGGGCGCACATGAACACTGAAGCTTTCTTT
TRBV7-8	NA	TRBJ2-1	NA	CASGFGGSYNEQFF	TGTGCCAGCGGGTTTGGAGGGTCATACAATGAGCAGTTCTTC
TRBV7-3	NA	TRBJ2-7	NA	CASSPHRESNEQYF	TGTGCCAGCAGCCCCCACAGGGAATCTAACGAGCAGTACTTC
TRBV5-5	NA	TRBJ2-7	TRBD2	CASSVSPGGIYEQYF	TGTGCCAGCAGCGTTTCCCCCGGGGGGATCTACGAGCAGTACTTC
TRBV11-2	NA	TRBJ1-3	NA	CASSSARAGRTIYF	TGTGCCAGCAGCTCAGCGAGGGCCGGGAGGACCATATATTTT
TRBV27	once	TRBJ1-2	NA	CASSLSGTTGTVYGYTF	TGTGCCAGCAGTTTATCGGGAACGACAGGTACCGTCTATGGCTACACCTTC
TRBV28	NA	TRBJ2-1	NA	CATLTGATSEQFF	TGTGCCACCCTCACTGGGGCTACCAGCGAGCAGTTCTTC
TRBV5-1	NA	TRBJ2-1	TRBD2	CASSHALAGDISEQFF	TGCGCCAGCAGTCACGCTCTAGCGGGAGATATAAGTGAGCAGTTCTTC
TRBV18	once	TRBJ1-3	NA	CASSPTPSGNTIYF	TGTGCCAGCTCACCCACCCCGAGTGGAAACACCATATATTTT
TRBV12-5	once	TRBJ2-7	NA	CASALDYEQYF	TGTGCTAGTGCCTTAGATTACGAGCAGTACTTC
TRBV27	NA	TRBJ1-2	NA	CASSATGQHGYTF	TGTGCCAGCAGTGCCACAGGGCAGCATGGCTACACCTTC
TRBV11-2	NA	TRBJ1-3	NA	CASSLDRGNTIYF	TGTGCCAGCAGCTTAGATCGAGGGAACACCATATATTTT
TRBV3-1/TRBV3-2	once	TRBJ1-2	NA	CASSQDPRGYTF	TGTGCCAGCAGCCAAGATCCTCGTGGCTACACCTTC
TRBV28	NA	TRBJ1-1	NA	CASSLTGDTEAFF	TGTGCCAGCAGCCTTACAGGAGACACTGAAGCTTTCTTT
TRBV6-1	NA	TRBJ1-3	NA	CASSEGTGFLGNTIYF	TGTGCCAGCAGTGAAGGAACAGGGTTCCTTGGAAACACCATATATTTT
TRBV5-1	NA	TRBJ1-2	TRBD1	CASSSPRDSSQANYGYTF	TGCGCCAGCAGCTCACCCAGGGACAGCTCTCAAGCTAACTATGGCTACACCTTC